This T cell receptor beta chain was obtained from a study of blood T cell repertoires in COVID-19. Study details: Acute and convalescent COVID-19 specimens originated in the United States, Italy and Spain.

Study processing details: How many nucleated cells were present was estimated from reference gene primer amplification. Produced via immunoSEQ multiplex PCR; TCRdb's table is partial and in-frame only. The D gene and trimming were derived from the DNA, and the V and J assignments and clone size from that table. The sample yields 30,000 to 45,000 clones, 81% seen once. The clonotype originates from a man aged 80 or over with active or convalescent COVID-19. Sequencing was done on a sample of peripheral blood.

Here the CDR3 DNA reads TGCGCCAGCAGCAACAACCGGGGACAAGAGACCCAGTACTTC. Protein sequence: CASSNNRGQETQYF. The J gene is TRBJ2-5, the V gene TRBV4-3; TRBD2 might be the D (5 bases). Germline CDR1 and CDR2: LGHNA and YSLEER. The germline V and J ends were trimmed by 5 bases and 2 bases, with 12 bases remaining between them. The CDR3 covers 14 residues.